This T cell receptor (beta chain) is drawn from a study of early T cells in non-severe SARS-CoV-2 infection (dated by TCRdb to the early 2020s). About the full investigation: Because TCR sequencing was done on bulk RNA from unsorted whole blood, the alpha and beta chains could not be paired.

This clonotype was observed at least ten times. Its antigen is currently not known. No base qualities exist here, and no much larger clone lies one base off it. This was a case-control study nested in a cohort of healthcare workers in London, UK, who had nasopharyngeal swab PCR tests and blood samples taken every week. Healthcare workers were recruited between 23 and 31 March 2020, during the week of the UK lockdown, and were followed weekly for up to roughly 16 weeks. Study-wide findings and limitations: Matching against VDJdb was skewed toward anti-spike CD8 responses, likely underestimated virus-specific expansions, and missed private and CD4 specificities.

Cut back by 5 bases and 2 bases, the V and J ends lie 10 bases apart. Its CDR3 holds 13 amino acids, cysteine through phenylalanine. Only the CDR3 DNA stays, 39 bases, in frame from base 1. CDR1 and CDR2 are read off the germline V gene as SGHTA and FQGNSA. The receptor library was made with 5' RACE. For sequencing, a NextSeq 500 was employed. To correct for sequencing error and PCR bias, the TCR library protocol tagged individual cDNA molecules with unique molecular identifiers. Both TCR alpha and beta chains were sequenced, and tight co-correlation was observed between alpha and beta sequence abundances in each sample. Per the authors' processing: Decombinator V4 was used to perform V gene, J gene and CDR3 annotation of TCR sequences. Expanded TCRs were defined as changing significantly between any two time points under a Poisson model with p below 0.0001. TCR abundances were normalised to the total number of TCRs sequenced per sample and expressed as counts per million. TRAV1-2 paired with TRAJ12, TRAJ20 or TRAJ33 defined MAIT TCRs, while TRAV10 paired with TRAJ18 defined iNKT TCRs. A search of VDJdb, accessed on 1 November 2021, was run for TCRs annotated to CMV, EBV and SARS-CoV-2, with TCRs annotated for multiple antigens excluded. TCRdb took the public reads, trimmed them with fastp at Q25, ran MiXCR for clone calling and kept in-frame beta chains. Each CDR3 protein appears once, grouped with its most common genes and DNA. The V and J calls and clone size are TCRdb's, not the authors'. This sample comprises around 57,000 distinct CDR3 sequences, 6.2% of them detected only once. The ten largest account for roughly 4% of the sample.

The sample taken for sequencing was whole blood. The chain joins TRBV7-2 to TRBJ2-7; the D gene is perhaps TRBD2, on 5 matching bases. The source of this sequence is an adult who was a healthcare worker with PCR-confirmed SARS-CoV-2 infection or an uninfected control (not recorded which). The CDR3 here reads CASSLSVTYEQYF. In nucleotides, the sequence is TGTGCCAGCAGCCTTAGCGTAACCTACGAGCAGTACTTC.